This TCR beta chain was retrieved from a study of blood T cell repertoires in COVID-19. Background on the study: The study drew acute and convalescent COVID-19 samples from the United States, Italy and Spain.

Repertoires were generated with immunoSEQ multiplex PCR, while TCRdb's copy carries only in-frame clones and drops some. The sample contains about 42,000 clones, 86% of which appear only once. From germline, CDR1 is WSHSY and CDR2 SAAADI. With 3 bases clipped from V and 3 bases from J, the junction kept 6 bases outside the gene matches. CDR3 length: 16 amino acids. Sequencing was performed on peripheral blood. The receptor was derived from a man aged 65 to 85 with acute or convalescent COVID-19. The rearrangement uses TRBV10-2 and TRBJ2-3; 10 positions match TRBD2. The CDR3 sequence: CASSEGPSGGTDTQYF. CDR3 DNA: TGCGCCAGCAGTGAAGGGCCTAGCGGGGGAACAGATACGCAGTATTTT.